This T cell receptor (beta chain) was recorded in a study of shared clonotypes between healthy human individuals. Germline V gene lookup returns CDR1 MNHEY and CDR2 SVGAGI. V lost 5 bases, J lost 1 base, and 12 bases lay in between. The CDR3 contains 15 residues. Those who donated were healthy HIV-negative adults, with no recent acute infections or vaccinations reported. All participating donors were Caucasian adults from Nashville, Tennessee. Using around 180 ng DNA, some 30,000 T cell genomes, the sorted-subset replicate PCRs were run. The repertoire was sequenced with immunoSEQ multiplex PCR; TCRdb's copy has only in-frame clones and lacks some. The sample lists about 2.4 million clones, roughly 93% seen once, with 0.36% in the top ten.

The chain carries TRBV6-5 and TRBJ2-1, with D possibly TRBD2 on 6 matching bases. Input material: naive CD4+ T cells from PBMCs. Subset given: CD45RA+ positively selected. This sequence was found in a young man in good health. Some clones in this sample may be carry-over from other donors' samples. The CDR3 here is CASSPIGTSYNEQFF. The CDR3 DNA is TGTGCCAGCAGTCCCATCGGGACTTCCTACAATGAGCAGTTCTTC.